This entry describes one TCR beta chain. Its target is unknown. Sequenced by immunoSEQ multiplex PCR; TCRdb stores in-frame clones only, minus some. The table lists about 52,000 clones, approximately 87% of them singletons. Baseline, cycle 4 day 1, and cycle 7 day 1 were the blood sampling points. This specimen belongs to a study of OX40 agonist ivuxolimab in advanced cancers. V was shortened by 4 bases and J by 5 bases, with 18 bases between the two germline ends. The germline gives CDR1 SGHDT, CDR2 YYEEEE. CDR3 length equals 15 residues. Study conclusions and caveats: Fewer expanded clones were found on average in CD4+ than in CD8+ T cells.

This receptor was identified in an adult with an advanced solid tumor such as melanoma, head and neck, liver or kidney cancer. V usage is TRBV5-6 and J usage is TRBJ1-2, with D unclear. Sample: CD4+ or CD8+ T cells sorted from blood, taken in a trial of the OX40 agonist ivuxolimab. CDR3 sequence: CASSPPSGLHYGYTF. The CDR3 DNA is TGTGCCAGCAGCCCACCCAGCGGACTGCATTATGGCTACACCTTC.